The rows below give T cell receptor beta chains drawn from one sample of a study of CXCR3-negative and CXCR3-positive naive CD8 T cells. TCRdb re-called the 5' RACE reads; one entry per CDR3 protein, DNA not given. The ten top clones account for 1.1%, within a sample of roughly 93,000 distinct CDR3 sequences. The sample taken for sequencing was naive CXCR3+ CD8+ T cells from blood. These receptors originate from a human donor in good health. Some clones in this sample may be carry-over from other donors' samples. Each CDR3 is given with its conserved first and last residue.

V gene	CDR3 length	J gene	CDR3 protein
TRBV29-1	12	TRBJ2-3	CSVDTGPDTQYF
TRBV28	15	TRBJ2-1	CASSFPRRGYNEQFF
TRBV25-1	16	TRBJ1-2	CASAGQGGRGLLTYTF
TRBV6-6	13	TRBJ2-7	CASSAAQTSAQYF
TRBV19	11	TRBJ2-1	CASSLGLQVFF
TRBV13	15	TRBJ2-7	CASSLGGGEYYEQYF
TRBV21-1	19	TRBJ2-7	CASSKGRQGPPHITYEQYF
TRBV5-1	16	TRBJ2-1	CASSLVAGVSYNEQFF
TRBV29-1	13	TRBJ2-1	CSVEDQLVGEQFF
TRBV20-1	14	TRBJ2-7	CSASDRDNSYEQYF
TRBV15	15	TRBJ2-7	CATSRDRGSQSEQYF
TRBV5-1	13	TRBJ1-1	CASSFAGDTEAFF
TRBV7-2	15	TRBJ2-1	CASSLEGSRYNEQFF
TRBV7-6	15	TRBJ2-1	CASTRTGSSYNEQFF
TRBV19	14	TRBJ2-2	CATPSGGNTGELFF
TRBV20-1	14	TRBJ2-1	CSADQGAGYNEQFF
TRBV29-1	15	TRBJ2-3	CSATTVGLTTDTQYF
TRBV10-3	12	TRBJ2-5	CATVGAGETQYF
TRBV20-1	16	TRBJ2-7	CSARKRDRGLYYEQYF
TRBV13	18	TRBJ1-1	CASSFFPGQGALNTEAFF
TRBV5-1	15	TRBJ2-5	CASSLAAGDEETQYF
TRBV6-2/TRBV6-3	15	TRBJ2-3	CASSYGTRSTDTQYF
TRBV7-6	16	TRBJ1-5	CASSPGPSRGNQPQHF
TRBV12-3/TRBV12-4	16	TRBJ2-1	CASSSPPSDSYNEQFF
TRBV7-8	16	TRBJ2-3	CASSFYAGEVADTQYF
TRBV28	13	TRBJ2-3	CATVSRIGDTQYF
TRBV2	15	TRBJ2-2	CASSGWLAGTGELFF
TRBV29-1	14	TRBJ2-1	CSVVSGTVYNEQFF
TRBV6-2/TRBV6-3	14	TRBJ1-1	CASNLAGGGTEAFF
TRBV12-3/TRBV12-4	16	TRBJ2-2	CASSRPTGGDTGELFF
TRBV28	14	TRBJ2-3	CASSFIRSRDTQYF
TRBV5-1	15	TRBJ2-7	CASSLASGQYYEQYF
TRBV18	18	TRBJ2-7	CASSPPTERGQLGYEQYF
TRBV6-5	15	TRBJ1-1	CASSYFRLPNTEAFF
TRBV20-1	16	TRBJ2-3	CSASKPTKTSTDTQYF
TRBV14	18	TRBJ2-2	CASSPRRGLAGNTGELFF
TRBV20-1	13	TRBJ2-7	CSARQLGSYEQYF
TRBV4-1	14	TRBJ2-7	CASSQDWSSYEQYF